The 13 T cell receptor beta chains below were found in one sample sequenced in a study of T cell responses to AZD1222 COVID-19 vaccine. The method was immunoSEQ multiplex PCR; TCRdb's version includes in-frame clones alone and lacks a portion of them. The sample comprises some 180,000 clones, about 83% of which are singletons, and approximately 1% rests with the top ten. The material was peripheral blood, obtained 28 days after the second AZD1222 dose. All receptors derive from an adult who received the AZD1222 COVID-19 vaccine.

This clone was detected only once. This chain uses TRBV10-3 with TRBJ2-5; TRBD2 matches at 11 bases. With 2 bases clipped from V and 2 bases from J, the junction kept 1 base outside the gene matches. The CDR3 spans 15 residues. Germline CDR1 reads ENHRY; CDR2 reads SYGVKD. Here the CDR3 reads CAISEVAGGQETQYF. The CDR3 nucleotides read TGTGCCATCAGTGAGGTAGCGGGGGGGCAAGAGACCCAGTACTTC.

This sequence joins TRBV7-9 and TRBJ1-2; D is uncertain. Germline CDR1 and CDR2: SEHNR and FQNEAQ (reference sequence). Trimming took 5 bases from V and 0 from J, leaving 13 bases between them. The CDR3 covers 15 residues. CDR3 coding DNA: TGTGCCAGCAGCCCGCCTGACACGGCTAACTATGGCTACACCTTC. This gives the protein CASSPPDTANYGYTF.

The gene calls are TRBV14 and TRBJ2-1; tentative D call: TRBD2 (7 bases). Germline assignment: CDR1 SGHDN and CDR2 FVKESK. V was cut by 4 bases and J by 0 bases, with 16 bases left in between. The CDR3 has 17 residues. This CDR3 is CASSPLGGGFSYNEQFF. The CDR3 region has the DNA TGTGCCAGCAGCCCGCTAGGCGGGGGCTTCTCCTACAATGAGCAGTTCTTC.

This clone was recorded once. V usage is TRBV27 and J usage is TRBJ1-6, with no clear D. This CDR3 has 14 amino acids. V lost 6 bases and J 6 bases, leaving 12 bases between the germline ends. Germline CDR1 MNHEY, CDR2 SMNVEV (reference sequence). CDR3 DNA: TGTGCCAGCAGCCTCGGAGATCTTAATTCACCCCTCCACTTT. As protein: CASSLGDLNSPLHF.

CDR3 sequence: CASSLTSLNTGELFF. The CDR3 region has the DNA TGTGCCAGCAGCTTAACCAGCCTTAACACCGGGGAGCTGTTTTTT. This chain connects TRBV7-8 to TRBJ2-2; D call uncertain. CDR3 length: 15 amino acids. The germline V gene has CDR1 SGHVS and CDR2 FQNEAQ. V lost 2 bases and J lost 2, with 9 bases in between.

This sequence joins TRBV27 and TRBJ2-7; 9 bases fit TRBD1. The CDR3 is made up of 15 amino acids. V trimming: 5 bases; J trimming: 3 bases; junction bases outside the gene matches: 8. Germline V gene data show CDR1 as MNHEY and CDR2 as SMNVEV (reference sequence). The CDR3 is CASSARDRALYEQYF. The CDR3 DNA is TGTGCCAGCAGTGCCCGGGACAGGGCACTCTACGAGCAGTACTTC.

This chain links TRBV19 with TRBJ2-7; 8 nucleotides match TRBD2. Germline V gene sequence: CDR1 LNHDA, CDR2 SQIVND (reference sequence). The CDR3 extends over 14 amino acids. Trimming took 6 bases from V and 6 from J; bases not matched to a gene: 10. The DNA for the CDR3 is TGTGCCAGTAGGGATAGCGGGGCTCTAGGCGAGCAGTACTTC. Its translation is CASRDSGALGEQYF.

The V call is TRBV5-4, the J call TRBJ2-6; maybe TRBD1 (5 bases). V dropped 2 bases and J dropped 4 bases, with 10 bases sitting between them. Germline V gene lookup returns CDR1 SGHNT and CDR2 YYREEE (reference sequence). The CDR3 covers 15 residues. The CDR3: CASSLGVSGANVLTF. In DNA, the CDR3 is TGTGCCAGCAGCTTAGGGGTGTCGGGGGCCAACGTCCTGACTTTC.

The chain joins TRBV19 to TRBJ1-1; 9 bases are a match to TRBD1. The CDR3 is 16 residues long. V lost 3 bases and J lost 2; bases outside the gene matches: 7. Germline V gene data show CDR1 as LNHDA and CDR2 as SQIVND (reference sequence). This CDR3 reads CASSIGTGPLNTEAFF. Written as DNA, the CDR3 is TGTGCCAGTAGTATTGGGACAGGGCCCCTTAACACTGAAGCTTTCTTT.

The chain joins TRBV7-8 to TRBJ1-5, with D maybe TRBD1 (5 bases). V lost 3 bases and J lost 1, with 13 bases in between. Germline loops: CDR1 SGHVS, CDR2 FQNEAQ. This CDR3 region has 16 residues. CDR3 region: CASSFLGASSNQPQHF. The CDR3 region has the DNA TGTGCCAGCAGCTTCTTAGGGGCTTCCAGCAATCAGCCCCAGCATTTT.

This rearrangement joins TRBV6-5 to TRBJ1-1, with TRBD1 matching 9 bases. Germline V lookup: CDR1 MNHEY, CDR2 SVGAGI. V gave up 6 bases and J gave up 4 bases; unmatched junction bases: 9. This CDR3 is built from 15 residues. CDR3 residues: CASRRDRVFGTEAFF. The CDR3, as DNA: TGTGCCAGCAGAAGGGACAGGGTTTTCGGCACTGAAGCTTTCTTT.

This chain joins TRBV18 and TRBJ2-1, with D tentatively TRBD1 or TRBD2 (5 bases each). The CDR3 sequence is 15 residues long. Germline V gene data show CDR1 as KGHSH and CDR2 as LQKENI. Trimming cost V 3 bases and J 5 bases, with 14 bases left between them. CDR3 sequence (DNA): TGTGCCAGCTCACCGGGACCGAGCCCACACAATGAGCAGTTCTTC. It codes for CASSPGPSPHNEQFF.

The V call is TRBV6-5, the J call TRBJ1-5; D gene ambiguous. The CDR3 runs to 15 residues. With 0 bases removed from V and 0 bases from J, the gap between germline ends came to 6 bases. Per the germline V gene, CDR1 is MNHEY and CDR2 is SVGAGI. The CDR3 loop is CASSYSTPSNQPQHF. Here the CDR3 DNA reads TGTGCCAGCAGTTACTCTACTCCTAGCAATCAGCCCCAGCATTTT.